Listed below are T cell receptor beta chains from one sample, sequenced in a study of regulatory T cells in long-lasting Graves disease. Each CDR3 protein is one row after TCRdb ran MiXCR on the multiplex PCR reads. The repertoire holds about 470,000 distinct CDR3 sequences, with around 21% as singletons. Material: peripheral blood mononuclear cells (PBMCs), obtained when the disease was refractory, from a patient treated with antithyroid drugs. Source of these receptors: a female donor with Graves disease. Both conserved end residues are part of each CDR3. The order of the fields is CDR3 DNA, CDR3 protein, CDR3 length, clone size, V gene, D gene, J gene. A D gene is named only where the DNA matches it firmly. Some rows mark clone size as missing; the rest say once, few, many or name a class of expanded clone.

TGCAGCGTTTTGGGACTAGCGGTCGCCGGGGAGCTGTTTTTT	CSVLGLAVAGELFF	14	NA	TRBV29-1	TRBD2	TRBJ2-2
TGTGCCAGCAGCGCGGGGACAGGGGGCGCGGTGTTAAACGAGCAGTACTTC	CASSAGTGGAVLNEQYF	17	few	TRBV7-6	TRBD1	TRBJ2-7
TGTGCCACCAGTGAGCAGGGGGCAACTGAAGCTTTCTTT	CATSEQGATEAFF	13	many	TRBV24-1	TRBD1	TRBJ1-1
TGTGCCAGCATTTTCTCCTCCTACACCGGGGAGCTGTTTTTT	CASIFSSYTGELFF	14	few	TRBV28	NA	TRBJ2-2
TGTGCCAGCAAAACACAGGAATCTAAAAGCTCTGGAAACACCATATATTTT	CASKTQESKSSGNTIYF	17	NA	TRBV12-3/TRBV12-4	NA	TRBJ1-3
TGTGCCAGCAGCTTAGGGCGGGCCGACGGGACCCAGTACTTC	CASSLGRADGTQYF	14	many	TRBV7-2	NA	TRBJ2-5
TGTGCCAGCAGCCCGAAGGACAGGGCCTATGGCTACACCTTC	CASSPKDRAYGYTF	14	NA	TRBV5-4	TRBD1	TRBJ1-2
TGTGCCAGCAGCTCCTGGGGACAAGAGACCCAGTACTTC	CASSSWGQETQYF	13	many	TRBV7-2	NA	TRBJ2-5
TGTGCCAGCAGCCAGACAGGGACAGAAAACATTCAGTACTTC	CASSQTGTENIQYF	14	many	TRBV6-1	TRBD1	TRBJ2-4
TGTGCCACCAGCAGCGAGTTAGCGGGGGACTACGAGCAGTACTTC	CATSSELAGDYEQYF	15	few	TRBV15	TRBD2	TRBJ2-7
TGTGCCATCAGTGCCGACAGGTTCGGCTACACCTTC	CAISADRFGYTF	12	NA	TRBV10-3	NA	TRBJ1-2
TGTGCCAGCAGTTACGGTATGGGGGCTGGGGGTGAAAAACTGTTTTTT	CASSYGMGAGGEKLFF	16	NA	TRBV6-5	NA	TRBJ1-4
TGTGCCAGCAGTTACCGCGGACAGGGAACCTACGAGCAGTACTTC	CASSYRGQGTYEQYF	15	once	TRBV6-5	TRBD1	TRBJ2-7
TGTGCCAGCAGTCTAGTTCCCAGAAATGAAAAACTGTTTTTT	CASSLVPRNEKLFF	14	NA	TRBV28	NA	TRBJ1-4
TGTGCCAGCAGCACGCCGCCGGGGGAGCAGTACTTC	CASSTPPGEQYF	12	many	TRBV7-6	NA	TRBJ2-7
TGTGCCAGCAGTTACGGCCAGGATAACTATGGCTACACCTTC	CASSYGQDNYGYTF	14	few	TRBV6-2/TRBV6-3	NA	TRBJ1-2
TGCGCCAGCAGCTTGGGTTGGGGGCCTGACGTTCAGCCCCAGCATTTT	CASSLGWGPDVQPQHF	16	few	TRBV5-1	NA	TRBJ1-5
TGTGCCACCAGTGACTCCGGGACAGGGGTTAGCACAGATACGCAGTATTTT	CATSDSGTGVSTDTQYF	17	few	TRBV24-1	TRBD1	TRBJ2-3
TGTGCCAGCAGTCTCGGGACTAGCTTGGTCGAGCAGTACTTC	CASSLGTSLVEQYF	14	few	TRBV11-3	TRBD2	TRBJ2-7
TGTGCCAGCAGTGTAGGGGAGGGCACTGAAGCTTTCTTT	CASSVGEGTEAFF	13	NA	TRBV6-1	NA	TRBJ1-1
TGTGCCAGCAGCCCGACGGGGGAAGCTTTCTTT	CASSPTGEAFF	11	many	TRBV7-9	NA	TRBJ1-1
TGCGCCAGCAGCCAGCGGGGGGATCAGCCCCAGCATTTT	CASSQRGDQPQHF	13	few	TRBV5-1	NA	TRBJ1-5
TGTGCCAGCAGCTGGGGGTCCGCAACTAATGAAAAACTGTTTTTT	CASSWGSATNEKLFF	15	NA	TRBV7-9	NA	TRBJ1-4
TGTGCCAGCAGTTATGTCCAGGGGAACACTGAAGCTTTCTTT	CASSYVQGNTEAFF	14	many	TRBV6-5	NA	TRBJ1-1
TGTGCCAGCAGCCGGGGGTGGGGGACCCAGTACTTC	CASSRGWGTQYF	12	few	TRBV28	NA	TRBJ2-5
TGTGCCAGCAGTGAGTTCCGACAGGGGGGCTACGAGCAGTACTTC	CASSEFRQGGYEQYF	15	many	TRBV11-2	TRBD1	TRBJ2-7
TGCAGTGCTAGAGCCCTTCGGCTCAATAGGGGCTACACCTTC	CSARALRLNRGYTF	14	many	TRBV20-1	NA	TRBJ1-2
TGTGCCAGCAGCCAAACTCTCAACTATGGCTACACCTTC	CASSQTLNYGYTF	13	few	TRBV16	NA	TRBJ1-2
TGCGCCAGCAGTGAGCTACGAGAGACCCAGTACTTC	CASSELRETQYF	12	few	TRBV10-2	NA	TRBJ2-5
TGTGCCAGCGGACAGGAGTTTTACGAGCAGTACTTC	CASGQEFYEQYF	12	few	TRBV14	TRBD1	TRBJ2-7